The T cell receptor beta chain under discussion was sequenced for a study of monozygotic twins with inflammatory bowel disease. Overall study results and limits: Especially with disease activity, IBD patients shared fewer clonotypes with others than healthy twins did.

A word on this clonotype: The antigen is unknown.

Reanalyzing the 5' RACE reads, TCRdb keeps one entry per CDR3 protein, without DNA. The data show 140,000 to 150,000 distinct CDR3 sequences, and the top ten clones hold roughly 1.2%. The CDR3 loop spans 14 amino acids. Germline CDR1 MDHEN, CDR2 SYDVKM. The sample taken for sequencing was blood. The V call is TRBV28, the J call TRBJ1-1; lacking DNA, the TRBD1 call made by TCRdb goes unchecked. This sequence originates from a human donor with ulcerative colitis or Crohn's disease, or a healthy co-twin of an affected twin (not recorded which). CDR3 region: CASSFSGKDTEAFF.